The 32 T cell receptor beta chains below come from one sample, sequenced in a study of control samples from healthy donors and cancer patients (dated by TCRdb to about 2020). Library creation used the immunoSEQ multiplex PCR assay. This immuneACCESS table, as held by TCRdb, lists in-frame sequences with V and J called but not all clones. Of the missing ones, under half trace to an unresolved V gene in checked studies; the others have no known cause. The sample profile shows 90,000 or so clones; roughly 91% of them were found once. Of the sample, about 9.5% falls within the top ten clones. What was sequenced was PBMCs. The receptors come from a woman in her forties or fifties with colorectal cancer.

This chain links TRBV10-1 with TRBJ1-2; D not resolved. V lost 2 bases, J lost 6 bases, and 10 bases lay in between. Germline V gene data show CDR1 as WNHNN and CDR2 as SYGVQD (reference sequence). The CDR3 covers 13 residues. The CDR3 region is CASSEGRSDGYTF. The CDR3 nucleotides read TGCGCCAGCAGTGAGGGCAGATCCGATGGCTACACCTTC.

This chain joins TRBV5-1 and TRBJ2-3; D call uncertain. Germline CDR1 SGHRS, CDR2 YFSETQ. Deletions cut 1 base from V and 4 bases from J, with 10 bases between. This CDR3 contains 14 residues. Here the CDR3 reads CASSLSQVADTQYF. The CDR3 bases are TGCGCCAGCAGCTTGAGCCAGGTCGCAGATACGCAGTATTTT.

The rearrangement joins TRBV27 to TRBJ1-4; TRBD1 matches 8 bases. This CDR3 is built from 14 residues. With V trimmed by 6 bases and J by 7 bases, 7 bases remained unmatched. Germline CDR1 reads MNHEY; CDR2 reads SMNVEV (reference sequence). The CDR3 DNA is TGTGCCAGCAGCCCAGGGGGCCCCGGTGAAAAACTGTTTTTT. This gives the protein CASSPGGPGEKLFF.

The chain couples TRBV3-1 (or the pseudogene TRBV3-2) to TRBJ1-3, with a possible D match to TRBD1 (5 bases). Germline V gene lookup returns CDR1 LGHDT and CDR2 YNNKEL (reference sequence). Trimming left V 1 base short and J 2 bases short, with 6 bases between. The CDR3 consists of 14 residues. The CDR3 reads CASSQGGTGNTIYF. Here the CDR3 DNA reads TGTGCCAGCAGCCAAGGGGGGACTGGAAACACCATATATTTT.

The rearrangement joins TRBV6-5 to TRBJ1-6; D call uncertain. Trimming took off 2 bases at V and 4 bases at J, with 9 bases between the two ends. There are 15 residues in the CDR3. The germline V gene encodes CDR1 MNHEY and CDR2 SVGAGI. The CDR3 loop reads CASSYRETYNSPLHF. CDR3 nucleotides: TGTGCCAGCAGTTACAGGGAAACTTATAATTCACCCCTCCACTTT.

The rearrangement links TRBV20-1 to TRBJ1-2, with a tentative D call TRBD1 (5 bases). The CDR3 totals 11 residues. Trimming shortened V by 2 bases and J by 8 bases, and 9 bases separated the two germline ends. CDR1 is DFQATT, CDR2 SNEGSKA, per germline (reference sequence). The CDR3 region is CSARQGQGYTF. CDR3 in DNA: TGCAGTGCTAGACAGGGCCAAGGCTACACCTTC.

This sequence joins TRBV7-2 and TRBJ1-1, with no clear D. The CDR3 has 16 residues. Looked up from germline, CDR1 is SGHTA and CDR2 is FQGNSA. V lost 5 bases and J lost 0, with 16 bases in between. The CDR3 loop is CASSARVTRLNTEAFF. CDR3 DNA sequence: TGTGCCAGCAGCGCCCGCGTTACAAGGTTGAACACTGAAGCTTTCTTT.

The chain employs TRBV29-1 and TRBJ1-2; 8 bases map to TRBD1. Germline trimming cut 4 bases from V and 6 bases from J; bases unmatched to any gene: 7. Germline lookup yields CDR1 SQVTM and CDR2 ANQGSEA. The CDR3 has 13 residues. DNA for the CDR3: TGCAGCGTTGTAAGTCAGGGGGCTAATGGCTACACCTTC. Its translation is CSVVSQGANGYTF.

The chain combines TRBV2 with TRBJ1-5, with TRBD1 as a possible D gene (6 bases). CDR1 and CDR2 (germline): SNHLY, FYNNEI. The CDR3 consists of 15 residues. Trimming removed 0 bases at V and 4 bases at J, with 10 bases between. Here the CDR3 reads CASSEARTVNQPQHF. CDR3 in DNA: TGTGCCAGCAGTGAAGCTAGGACAGTAAATCAGCCCCAGCATTTT.

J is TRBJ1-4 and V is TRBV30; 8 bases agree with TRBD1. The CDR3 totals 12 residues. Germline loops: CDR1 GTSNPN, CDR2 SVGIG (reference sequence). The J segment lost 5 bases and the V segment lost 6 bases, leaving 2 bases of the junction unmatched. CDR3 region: CACRTGNEKLFF. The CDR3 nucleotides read TGTGCCTGCCGGACAGGGAATGAAAAACTGTTTTTT.

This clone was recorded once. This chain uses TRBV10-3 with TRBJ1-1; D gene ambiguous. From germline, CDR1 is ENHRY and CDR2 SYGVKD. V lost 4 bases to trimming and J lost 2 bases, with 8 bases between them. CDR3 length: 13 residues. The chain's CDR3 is CAISVVGNTEAFF. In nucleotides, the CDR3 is TGTGCCATCAGTGTGGTAGGTAACACTGAAGCTTTCTTT.

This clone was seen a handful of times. This CDR3 is CASSQPSGGHNEQFF. In DNA, the CDR3 is TGCGCCAGCAGCCAGCCTAGCGGGGGGCACAATGAGCAGTTCTTC. The rearrangement uses TRBV4-3 and TRBJ2-1, with 11 nucleotides matching TRBD2. The V gene end was trimmed by 3 bases and the J gene end by 5 bases; junction bases not matched to a gene: 3. From germline, CDR1 is LGHNA and CDR2 YSLEER. CDR3 size: 15 residues.

The CDR3 sequence is CSASYGGAGNEQFF. CDR3 sequence (DNA): TGCAGTGCTAGTTACGGGGGGGCTGGCAATGAGCAGTTCTTC. The genes are TRBV20-1 and TRBJ2-1; the match to TRBD2 covers 8 bases. Per germline, CDR1 DFQATT and CDR2 SNEGSKA (reference sequence). With V trimmed by 3 bases and J by 6 bases, 7 bases remained unmatched. CDR3 length equals 14 residues.

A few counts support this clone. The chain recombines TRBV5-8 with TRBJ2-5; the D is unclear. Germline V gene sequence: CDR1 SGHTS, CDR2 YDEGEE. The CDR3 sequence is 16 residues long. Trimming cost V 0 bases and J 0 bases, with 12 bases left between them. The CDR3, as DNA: TGTGCCAGCAGCTTGGAAGACTTCCTGTACCAAGAGACCCAGTACTTC. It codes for CASSLEDFLYQETQYF.

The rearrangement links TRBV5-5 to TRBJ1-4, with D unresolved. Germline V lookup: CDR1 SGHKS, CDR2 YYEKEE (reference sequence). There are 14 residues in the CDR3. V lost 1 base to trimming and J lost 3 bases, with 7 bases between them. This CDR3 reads CASSLQKANEKLFF. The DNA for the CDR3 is TGTGCCAGCAGCTTGCAGAAGGCTAATGAAAAACTGTTTTTT.

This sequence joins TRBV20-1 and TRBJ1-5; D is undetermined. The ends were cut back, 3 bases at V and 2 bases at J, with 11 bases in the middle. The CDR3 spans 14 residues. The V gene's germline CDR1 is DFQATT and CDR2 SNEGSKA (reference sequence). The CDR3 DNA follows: TGCAGTGCTAGTAACAGTATTGGCAATCAGCCCCAGCATTTT. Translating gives CSASNSIGNQPQHF.

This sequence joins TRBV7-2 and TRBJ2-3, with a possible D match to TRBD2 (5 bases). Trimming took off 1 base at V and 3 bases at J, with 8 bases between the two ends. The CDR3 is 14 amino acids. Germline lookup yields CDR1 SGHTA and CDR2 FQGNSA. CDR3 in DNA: TGTGCCAGCAGCTTAGGTCAGCGGACAGATACGCAGTATTTT. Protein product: CASSLGQRTDTQYF. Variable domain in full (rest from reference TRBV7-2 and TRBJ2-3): GAGVSQSPSNKVTEKGKDVELRCDPISGHTALYWYRQSLGQGLEFLIYFQGNSAPDKSGLPSDRFSAERTGGSVSTLTIQRTQQEDSAVYLCASSLGQRTDTQYFGPGTRLTVL.

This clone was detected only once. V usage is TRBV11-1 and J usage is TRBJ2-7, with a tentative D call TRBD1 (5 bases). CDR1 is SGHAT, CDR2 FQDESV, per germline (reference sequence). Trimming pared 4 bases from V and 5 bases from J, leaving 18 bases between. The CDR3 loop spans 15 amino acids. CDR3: CASSSVGQGNHEQYV. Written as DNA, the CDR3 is TGTGCCAGCAGCTCCGTCGGGCAGGGAAATCACGAGCAGTACGTC.

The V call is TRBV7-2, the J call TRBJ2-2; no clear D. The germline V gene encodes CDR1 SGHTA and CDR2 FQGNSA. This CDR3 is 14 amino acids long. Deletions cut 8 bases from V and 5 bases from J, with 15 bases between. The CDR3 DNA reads TGTGCCAGCGGCCGCCCGCAATTAACCGGGGAGCTGTTTTTT. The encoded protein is CASGRPQLTGELFF.

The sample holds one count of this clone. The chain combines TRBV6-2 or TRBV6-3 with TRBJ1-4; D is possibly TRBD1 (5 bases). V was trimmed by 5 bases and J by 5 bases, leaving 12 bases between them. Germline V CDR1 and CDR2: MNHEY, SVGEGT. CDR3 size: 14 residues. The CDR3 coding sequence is TGTGCCAGCAGTGCCCGGGACGGGAATGAAAAACTGTTTTTT. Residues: CASSARDGNEKLFF.

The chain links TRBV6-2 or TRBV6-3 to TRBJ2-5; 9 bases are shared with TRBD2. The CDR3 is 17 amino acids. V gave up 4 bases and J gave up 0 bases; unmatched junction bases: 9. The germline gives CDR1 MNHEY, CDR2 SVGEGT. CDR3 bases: TGTGCCAGCAGTTGGGCTAGCGGGGAAGAGTACCAAGAGACCCAGTACTTC. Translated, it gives CASSWASGEEYQETQYF.

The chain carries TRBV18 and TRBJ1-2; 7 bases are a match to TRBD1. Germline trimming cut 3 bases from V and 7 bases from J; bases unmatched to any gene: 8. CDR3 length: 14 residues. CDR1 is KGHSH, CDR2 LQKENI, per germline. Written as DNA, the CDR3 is TGTGCCAGCTCACCGGACAGGATATGGAGTGGCTACACCTTC. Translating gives CASSPDRIWSGYTF.

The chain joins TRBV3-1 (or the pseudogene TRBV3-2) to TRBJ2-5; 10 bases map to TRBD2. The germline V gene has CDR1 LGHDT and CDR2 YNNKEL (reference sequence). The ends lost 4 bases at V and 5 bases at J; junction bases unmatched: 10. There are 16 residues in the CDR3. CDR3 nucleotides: TGTGCCAGCAGCCTCCGGGGGAGCGGGGGGGCCGAGACCCAGTACTTC. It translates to CASSLRGSGGAETQYF.

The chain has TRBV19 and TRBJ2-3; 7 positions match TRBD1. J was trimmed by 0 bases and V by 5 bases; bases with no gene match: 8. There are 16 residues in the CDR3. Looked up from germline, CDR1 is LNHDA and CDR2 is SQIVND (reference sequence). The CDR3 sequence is CASSSGDSTSTDTQYF. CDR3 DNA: TGTGCCAGTAGTTCAGGGGACAGCACTAGCACAGATACGCAGTATTTT. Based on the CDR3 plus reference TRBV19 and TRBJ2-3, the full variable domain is DGGITQSPKYLFRKEGQNVTLSCEQNLNHDAMYWYRQDPGQGLRLIYYSQIVNDFQKGDIAEGYSVSREKKESFPLTVTSAQKNPTAFYLCASSSGDSTSTDTQYFGPGTRLTVL.

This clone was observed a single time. CDR3 nucleotide sequence: TGTGCCAGCAGAGGGGTGGCCGGGGAGCTGTTTTTT. Its protein is CASRGVAGELFF. The chain joins TRBV2 to TRBJ2-2; D is possibly TRBD1 (5 bases). The V and J ends lost 6 bases and 6 bases respectively, with 8 bases between them. Germline V CDR1 and CDR2: SNHLY, FYNNEI. There are 12 residues in the CDR3.

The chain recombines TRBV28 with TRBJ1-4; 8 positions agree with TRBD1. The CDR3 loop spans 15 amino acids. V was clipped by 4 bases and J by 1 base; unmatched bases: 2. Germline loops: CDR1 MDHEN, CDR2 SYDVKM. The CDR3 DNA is TGTGCCAGCAGTTCCACAGGGGGAACTAATGAAAAACTGTTTTTT. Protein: CASSSTGGTNEKLFF. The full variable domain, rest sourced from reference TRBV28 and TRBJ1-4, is DVKVTQSSRYLVKRTGEKVFLECVQDMDHENMFWYRQDPGLGLRLIYFSYDVKMKEKGDIPEGYSVSREKKERFSLILESASTNQTSMYLCASSSTGGTNEKLFFGSGTQLSVL.

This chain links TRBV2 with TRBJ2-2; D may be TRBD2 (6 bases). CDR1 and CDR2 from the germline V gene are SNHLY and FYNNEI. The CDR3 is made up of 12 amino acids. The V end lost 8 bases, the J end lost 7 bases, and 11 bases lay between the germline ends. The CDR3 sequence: CASAQEGGELFF. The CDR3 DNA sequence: TGTGCCAGCGCTCAGGAGGGCGGGGAGCTGTTTTTT. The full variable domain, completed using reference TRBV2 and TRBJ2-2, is EPEVTQTPSHQVTQMGQEVILRCVPISNHLYFYWYRQILGQKVEFLVSFYNNEISEKSEIFDDQFSVERPDGSNFTLKIRSTKLEDSAMYFCASAQEGGELFFGEGSRLTVL.

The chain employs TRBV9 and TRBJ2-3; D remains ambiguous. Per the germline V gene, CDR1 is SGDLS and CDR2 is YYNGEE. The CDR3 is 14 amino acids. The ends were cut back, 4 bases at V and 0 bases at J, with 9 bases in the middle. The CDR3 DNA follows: TGTGCCAGCAGCTCGGTGCAAAGCACAGATACGCAGTATTTT. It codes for CASSSVQSTDTQYF.

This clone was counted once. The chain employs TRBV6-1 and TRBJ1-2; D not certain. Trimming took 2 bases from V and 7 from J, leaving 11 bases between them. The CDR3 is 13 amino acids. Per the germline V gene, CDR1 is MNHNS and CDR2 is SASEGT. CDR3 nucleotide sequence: TGTGCCAGCAGTGAAATTGGGGTTGGTGGCTACACCTTC. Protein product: CASSEIGVGGYTF.

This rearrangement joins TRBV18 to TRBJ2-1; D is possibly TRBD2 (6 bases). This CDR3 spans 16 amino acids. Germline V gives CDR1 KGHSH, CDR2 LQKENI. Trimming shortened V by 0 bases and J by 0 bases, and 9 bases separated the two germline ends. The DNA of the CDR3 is TGTGCCAGCTCACCACCGGCGGGGAGCTCCTACAATGAGCAGTTCTTC. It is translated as CASSPPAGSSYNEQFF.

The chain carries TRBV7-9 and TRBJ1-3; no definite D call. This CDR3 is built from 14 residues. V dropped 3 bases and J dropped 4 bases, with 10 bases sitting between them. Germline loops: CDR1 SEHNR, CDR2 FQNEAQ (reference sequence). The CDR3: CASSFEVKGNTIYF. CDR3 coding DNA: TGTGCCAGCAGCTTCGAGGTTAAGGGAAACACCATATATTTT.

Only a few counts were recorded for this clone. The CDR3 protein is CASSEIEASGTEAFF. The CDR3, as DNA: TGTGCCAGCAGTGAAATCGAGGCTTCAGGAACTGAAGCTTTCTTT. The J gene is TRBJ1-1, the V gene TRBV2; D unresolved. V gave up 2 bases and J gave up 5 bases, with 15 bases separating them. Germline assignment: CDR1 SNHLY and CDR2 FYNNEI. The CDR3 is 15 amino acids.